This T cell receptor beta chain was sequenced for a study of human CD8 memory T cell subsets. UMI-labeled 5' RACE was used to make TCR beta libraries. Reanalyzing the 5' RACE reads, TCRdb keeps one entry per CDR3 protein, without DNA. Its listing shows 6,000 to 8,000 distinct CDR3 sequences. This clonotype is identified as medium-sized from frequency. Its antigen is currently unknown. Notes on the study in general: Chao1 estimates suggested higher diversity in stem-like memory T cells than in precursor exhausted T cells. Unlike effector memory cells, stem-like memory and precursor exhausted T cells displayed similarly high diversity. Precursor exhausted T cells shared very few clonotypes with stem-like memory T cells.

Extraction of RNA, which was performed with an RNeasy Mini Kit, drew on duplicate vials of approximately 140,000 sorted CD8+ T cells per subset. The receptor's source is a human donor in good health. Specimen: CD8+ T cells from PBMCs.

CDR3 amino acids: CSGQGLGAEAFF. The chain employs TRBV20-1 and TRBJ1-1; the TCRdb D gene call, TRBD1, has no DNA to confirm it. The CDR3 sequence is 12 residues long. Germline V gene data show CDR1 as DFQATT and CDR2 as SNEGSKA (reference sequence).